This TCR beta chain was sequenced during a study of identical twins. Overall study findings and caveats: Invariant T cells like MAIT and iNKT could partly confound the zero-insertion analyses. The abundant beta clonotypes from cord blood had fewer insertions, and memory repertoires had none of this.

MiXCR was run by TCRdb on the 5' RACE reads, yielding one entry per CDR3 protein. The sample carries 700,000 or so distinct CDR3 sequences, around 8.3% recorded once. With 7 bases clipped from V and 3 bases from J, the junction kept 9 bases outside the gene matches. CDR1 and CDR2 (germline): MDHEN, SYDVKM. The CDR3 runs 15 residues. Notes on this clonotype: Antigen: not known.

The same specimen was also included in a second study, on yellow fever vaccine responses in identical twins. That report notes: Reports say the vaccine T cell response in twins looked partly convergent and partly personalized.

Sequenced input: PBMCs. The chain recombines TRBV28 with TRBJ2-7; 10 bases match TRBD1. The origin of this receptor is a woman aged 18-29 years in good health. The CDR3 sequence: CASTAGTGVNYEQYF. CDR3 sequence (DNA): TGTGCCAGCACCGCCGGGACAGGGGTTAACTACGAGCAGTACTTC.